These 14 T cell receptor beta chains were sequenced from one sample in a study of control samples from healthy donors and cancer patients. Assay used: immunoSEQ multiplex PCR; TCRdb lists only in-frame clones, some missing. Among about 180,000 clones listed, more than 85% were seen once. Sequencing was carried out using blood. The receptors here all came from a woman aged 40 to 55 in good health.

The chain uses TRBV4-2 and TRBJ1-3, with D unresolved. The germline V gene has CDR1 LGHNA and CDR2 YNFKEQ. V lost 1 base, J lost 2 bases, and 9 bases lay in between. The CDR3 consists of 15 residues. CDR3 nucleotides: TGTGCCAGCAGCCAAGTCCCCGAGACTGGAAACACCATATATTTT. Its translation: CASSQVPETGNTIYF.

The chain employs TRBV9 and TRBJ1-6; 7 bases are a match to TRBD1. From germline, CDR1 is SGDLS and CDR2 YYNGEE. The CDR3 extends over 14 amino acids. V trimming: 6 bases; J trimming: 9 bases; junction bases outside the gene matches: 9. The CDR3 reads CASTRQGVGSPLHF. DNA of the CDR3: TGTGCCAGCACCAGACAGGGAGTCGGTTCACCCCTCCACTTT.

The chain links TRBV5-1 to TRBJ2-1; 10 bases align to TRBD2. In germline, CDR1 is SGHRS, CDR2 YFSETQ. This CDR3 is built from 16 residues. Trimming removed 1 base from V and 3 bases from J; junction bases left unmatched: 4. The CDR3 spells CASSLLLAGLYNEQFF. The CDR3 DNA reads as TGCGCCAGCAGCTTGCTACTAGCGGGGCTCTACAATGAGCAGTTCTTC.

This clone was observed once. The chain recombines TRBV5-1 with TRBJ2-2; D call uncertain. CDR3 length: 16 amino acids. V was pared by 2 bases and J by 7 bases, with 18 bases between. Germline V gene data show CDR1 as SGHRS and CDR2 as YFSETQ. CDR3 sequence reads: CASSFGDYAAGGELFF. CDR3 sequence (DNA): TGCGCCAGCAGCTTTGGAGATTACGCCGCCGGCGGGGAGCTGTTTTTT. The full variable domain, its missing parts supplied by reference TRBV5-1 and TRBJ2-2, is KAGVTQTPRYLIKTRGQQVTLSCSPISGHRSVSWYQQTPGQGLQFLFEYFSETQRNKGNFPGRFSGRQFSNSRSEMNVSTLELGDSALYLCASSFGDYAAGGELFFGEGSRLTVL.

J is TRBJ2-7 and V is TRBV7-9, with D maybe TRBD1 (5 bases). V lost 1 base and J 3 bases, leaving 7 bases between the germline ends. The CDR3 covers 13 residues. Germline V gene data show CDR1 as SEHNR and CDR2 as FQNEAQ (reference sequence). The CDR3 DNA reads TGTGCCAGCAGCTTAGGACAGAACTACGAGCAGTACTTC. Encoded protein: CASSLGQNYEQYF.

The CDR3 sequence: CASSWDPDGSPLHF. The CDR3 DNA reads as TGTGCCAGCTCATGGGACCCGGACGGGTCACCCCTCCACTTT. This chain links TRBV5-4 with TRBJ1-6, with D possibly matching TRBD1 (5 bases). Looked up from germline, CDR1 is SGHNT and CDR2 is YYREEE (reference sequence). The V gene lost 7 bases and the J gene lost 10 bases, with 18 bases spanning the gap. The CDR3 covers 14 residues.

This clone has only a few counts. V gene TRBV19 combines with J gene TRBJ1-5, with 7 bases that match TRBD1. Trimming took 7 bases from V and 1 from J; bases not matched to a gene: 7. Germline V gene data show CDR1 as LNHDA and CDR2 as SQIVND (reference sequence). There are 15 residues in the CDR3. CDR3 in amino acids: CASNPSGGSNQPQHF. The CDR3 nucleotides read TGTGCCAGTAATCCTTCAGGGGGAAGCAATCAGCCCCAGCATTTT.

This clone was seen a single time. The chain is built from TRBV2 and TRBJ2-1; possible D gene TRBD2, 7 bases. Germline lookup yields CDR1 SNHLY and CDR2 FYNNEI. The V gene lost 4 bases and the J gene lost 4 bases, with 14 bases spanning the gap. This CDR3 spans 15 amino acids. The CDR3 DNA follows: TGTGCCAGCAGTGTTATCCGGGGGGCTTACAATGAGCAGTTCTTC. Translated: CASSVIRGAYNEQFF.

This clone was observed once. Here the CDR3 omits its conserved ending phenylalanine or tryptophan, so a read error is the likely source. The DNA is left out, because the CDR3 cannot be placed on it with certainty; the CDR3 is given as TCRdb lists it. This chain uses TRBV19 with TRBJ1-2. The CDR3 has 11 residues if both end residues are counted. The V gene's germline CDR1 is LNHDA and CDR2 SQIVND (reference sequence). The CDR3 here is CASGRGRPFQI.

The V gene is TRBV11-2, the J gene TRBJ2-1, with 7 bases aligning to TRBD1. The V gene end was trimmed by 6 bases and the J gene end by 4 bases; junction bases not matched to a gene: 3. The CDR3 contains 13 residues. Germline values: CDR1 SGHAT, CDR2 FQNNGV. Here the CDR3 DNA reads TGTGCCAGCAGAGAGGGACAGTACAATGAGCAGTTCTTC. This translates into CASREGQYNEQFF.

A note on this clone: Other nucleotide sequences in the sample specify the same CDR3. The CDR3 loop is CASSPPAGEGGELFF. Written as DNA, the CDR3 is TGTGCCAGCTCACCACCGGCGGGTGAGGGCGGAGAGCTGTTTTTT. This chain uses TRBV18 with TRBJ2-2; D possibly corresponds to TRBD2 (5 bases). Trimming cost V 0 bases and J 11 bases, with 16 bases left between them. The length of the CDR3 is 15 residues. Germline lookup yields CDR1 KGHSH and CDR2 LQKENI.

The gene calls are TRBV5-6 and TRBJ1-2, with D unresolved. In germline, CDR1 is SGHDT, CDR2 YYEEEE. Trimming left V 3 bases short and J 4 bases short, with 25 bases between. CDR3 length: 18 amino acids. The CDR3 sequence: CASSSPLKTLQRGYGYTF. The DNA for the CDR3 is TGTGCCAGCAGCTCACCGTTAAAAACTCTACAACGGGGCTATGGCTACACCTTC.

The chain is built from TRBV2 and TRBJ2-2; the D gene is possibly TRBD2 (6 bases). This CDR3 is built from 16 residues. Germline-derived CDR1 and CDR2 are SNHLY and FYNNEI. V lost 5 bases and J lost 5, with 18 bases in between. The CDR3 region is CASSPAGGYLTGELFF. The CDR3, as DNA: TGTGCCAGCAGTCCCGCAGGAGGGTACCTTACCGGGGAGCTGTTTTTT.

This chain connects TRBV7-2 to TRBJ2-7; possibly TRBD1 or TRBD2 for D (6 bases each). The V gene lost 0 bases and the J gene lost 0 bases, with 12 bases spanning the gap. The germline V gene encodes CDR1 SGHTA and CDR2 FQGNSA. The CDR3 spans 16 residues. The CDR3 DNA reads TGTGCCAGCAGCTTAGCAGGGGGGACCACCTCCTACGAGCAGTACTTC. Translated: CASSLAGGTTSYEQYF.